This TCR beta chain comes out of a study of T cell responses to AZD1222 COVID-19 vaccine (dated by TCRdb to the early 2020s). About the study as a whole: Because spike-specific TCR depth and breadth did not differ between the two schedules, AZD1222 recipients who got a second dose at roughly 4 weeks were pooled with those who got a second dose at roughly 12 weeks. Trial participants were enrolled by age into subgroups of 18-55, 56-69 and 70-plus years, and approximately 150, 30 and 60 TCR-sequenced participants, respectively, were included in these subgroups. TCR sequencing was performed for fewer than 250 trial participants, of whom about 200 were given two doses of AZD1222 and about 25 were given two doses of MenACWY control vaccine.

Findings and caveats that apply to the study as a whole: Conclusions about previously exposed vaccinees are limited, since just a handful of AZD1222 recipients were seropositive for SARS-CoV-2 at baseline. Reportedly, almost half of the unique spike-specific TCRs recognized epitopes lying outside the regions that are mutated in the B.1.351 and B.1.1.7 variants. Because no day 14 peak-response samples were available, the repertoires could be characterized only after the peak T cell response. A significant rise in spike-specific TCR breadth and depth was observed after two AZD1222 doses relative to day 0 and relative to MenACWY recipients. In the small 56-69-year group, the increase in depth fell short of significance, most likely because of low power. Participants were mostly white British and included more females than males, and it was suggested by the authors that clonal diversity may have been underestimated. Vaccine-associated CD4 TCRs spanned the whole spike protein, with dominant responses in regions 160-218 and 743-854.

Concerning this clone: Its binding antigen is unknown. Base qualities are missing; no much larger clone stands one base away.

Taken from cysteine to phenylalanine, the CDR3 has 14 residues. Of the read, only the CDR3 DNA is kept; its 42 bases are in frame from base 1. The CDR1 and CDR2 encoded by the germline V gene are MNHNS and SASEGT. Trimming removed 1 base from V and 9 bases from J, leaving 13 bases between the germline ends. The CDR3 regions of human TCRbeta chains were subjected to immunosequencing. On the study's bioinformatics: TCRs in the repertoires were compared against a reference library of SARS-CoV-2-specific TCRs that had been generated with the MIRA antigen-specificity platform. Breadth was defined as the fraction of unique TCRs that were SARS-CoV-2-associated, and depth was defined as the fraction of total T cells that were SARS-CoV-2-associated. Each spike-specific TCR was assigned to its reactive spike region and to a CD4 or CD8 class using the MIRA data. Log10-transformed breadth and depth values were compared by one-way ANOVA with Sidak's multiple comparisons tests. TCRdb obtained this table from immuneACCESS and retained in-frame rearrangements with V and J assigned. These tables miss some clones; where compared with another copy, unresolved V genes account for less than half of the shortfall, and the remainder is unexplained. V and J calls and clone size are as listed in that table; D and trimming were resolved from the DNA. The sample table records roughly 97,000 clones; about 88% of these occur just once. Around a sixth of the sample rests with the top ten.

The time point label, as the study defines it: baseline before first vaccination. Vaccinee samples were obtained from the UK trials COV001 and COV002, which included a single-blind randomized controlled phase 2/3 trial of AZD1222 (ChAdOx1 nCoV-19) in healthy adults. For TCRbeta chain sequencing, PBMC samples were collected from trial participants at day 0 and at day 28 after the second dose. The chain links TRBV6-1 with TRBJ1-5; TRBD1 could be the D gene, as 5 bases match. The origin of this receptor is an adult in good health. This material consisted of peripheral blood, taken on day 0 of AZD1222 vaccination. The CDR3 region: CASSEVSGPAPQHF. The nucleotide sequence reads TGTGCCAGCAGTGAAGTCTCGGGGCCCGCGCCCCAGCATTTT.